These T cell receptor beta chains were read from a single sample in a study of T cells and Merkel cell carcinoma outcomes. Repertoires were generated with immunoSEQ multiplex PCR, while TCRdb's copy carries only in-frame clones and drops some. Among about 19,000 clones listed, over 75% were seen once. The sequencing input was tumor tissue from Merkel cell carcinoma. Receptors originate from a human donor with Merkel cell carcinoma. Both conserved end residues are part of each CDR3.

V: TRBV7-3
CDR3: CASSLSAGELFF

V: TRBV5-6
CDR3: CASSLISGSYNEQFF

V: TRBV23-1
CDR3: CASSKLYREKEEEETQYF

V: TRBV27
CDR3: CASSLEGFGEAFF

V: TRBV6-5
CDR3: CASSYIGTGGKAFF

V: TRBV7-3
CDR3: CASRRWDTTGELFF

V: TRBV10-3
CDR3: CAISESGGGLSPGANVLTF

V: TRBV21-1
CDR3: CASNAPERQGSRETQYF

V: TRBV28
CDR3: CASSYHRDRVRSLDAFF

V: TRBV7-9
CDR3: CASSSYEQYF

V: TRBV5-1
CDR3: CASSLGGRQVRSYTF

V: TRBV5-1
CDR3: CASSKQGTRASDTQYF

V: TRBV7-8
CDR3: CASSLLGQGRELFF

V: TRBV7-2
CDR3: CASSLEASGSEQFF

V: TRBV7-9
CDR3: CASSPLAVPYNEQFF

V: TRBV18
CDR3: CASSPPGETQYF

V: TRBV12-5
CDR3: CVTRSEVFTEAFF